This T cell receptor beta chain was captured by sequencing in a study of cytomegalovirus exposure and HLA in healthy donors. Study-level information: Early released data had approximately 86 million unique TCRs, all coming from HLA-typed donors.

The CDR3 is 14 residues long. CDR1 KGHSH and CDR2 LQKENI come from the germline V gene. The V segment lost 6 bases and the J segment 2 bases; nucleotides outside the gene matches: 5. This clone was seen once. As yet, its antigen is unknown. This sample also contains other DNA sequences that code for the same CDR3. Donors consisted of healthy bone marrow donors. General study results and limits: As a later analysis showed, a missense DCLRE1C variant was linked to trimming of TCR beta V- and J-genes.

PCR amplification relied on 60 Vbeta primers (plus 13 Jbeta primers). Assay used: immunoSEQ multiplex PCR; TCRdb lists only in-frame clones, some missing. Found here are about 86,000 clones, 70% to 80% of them singletons; the top ten hold roughly 14%. The sequence came from a woman between 40 and 50 years old in good health and CMV-seropositive. Sequencing was carried out using PBMCs. The chain has TRBV18 and TRBJ1-1, with 8 bases identical to TRBD1. In DNA form, the CDR3 reads TGTGCCAGCTCGCGGGACAGGCAAAACACTGAAGCTTTCTTT. This sequence encodes CASSRDRQNTEAFF.